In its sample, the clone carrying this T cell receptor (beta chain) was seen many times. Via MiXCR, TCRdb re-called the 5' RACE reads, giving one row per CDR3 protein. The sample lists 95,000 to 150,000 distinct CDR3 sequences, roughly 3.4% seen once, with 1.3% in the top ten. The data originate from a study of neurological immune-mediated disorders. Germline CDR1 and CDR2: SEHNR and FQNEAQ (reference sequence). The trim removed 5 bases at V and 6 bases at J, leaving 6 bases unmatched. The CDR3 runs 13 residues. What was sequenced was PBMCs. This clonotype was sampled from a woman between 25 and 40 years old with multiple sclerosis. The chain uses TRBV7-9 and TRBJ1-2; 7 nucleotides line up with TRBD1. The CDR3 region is CASSQTGSDGYTF. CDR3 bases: TGTGCCAGCAGCCAGACAGGGTCGGATGGCTACACCTTC.